This section outlines one T cell receptor beta chain sequence together with its context. Its antigen target is currently unknown. The data were taken from a study of T cells expressing NK-cell markers (dated by TCRdb to 2018 to 2021). Study-wide context: In sorted CD3+CD56+NKG2C+, CD3+CD56+NKG2C- and CD3+CD56-NKG2C+ T-cell subsets from about 8 donors, TCR beta-chain repertoires were profiled. Among the eight sequenced donors, seven were HCMV-seropositive and one was HCMV-seronegative. All eight donors whose samples were sequenced were randomly selected healthy volunteers, three of them men and five women. The libraries were sequenced on Illumina HiSeq 2000/2500, MiSeq or NextSeq, producing 2 x 150 bp reads.

Measured from the cysteine to the phenylalanine, the CDR3 is 13 residues long. No nucleotide data were recorded. Looking up the germline V gene (reference sequence) yields CDR1 DFQATT and CDR2 SNEGSKA. Sequenced on an Illumina HiSeq 2000. 5'RACE template switching, by which a universal primer site and unique molecular identifiers were added, was used to make TCR beta cDNA libraries. cDNA synthesis was primed from the TCR beta constant segment and was followed by two successive PCR amplification steps. Per the source publication's procedure: MIGEC handled demultiplexing of the reads and grouping by UMI, while MiTCR was used to assemble and quantify clonotypes. To remove erroneous sequences, TCR cDNA sequences were retained only when supported by two or more reads. The tcR package was used for downstream repertoire analysis, with clonotypes matched between fractions based on CDR3 nucleotide sequence plus V segment. Antigen specificity was annotated against VDJdb with VDJmatch, allowing one amino acid substitution in CDR3. TCRdb reprocessed the reads and provides one entry for every CDR3 protein sequence; no DNA is given. TCRdb's processing, not the study's, gives the V and J calls here. The table for this sample lists 550,000 to 600,000 distinct CDR3 sequences. Jointly, the top ten make up around 3.3% of the sample.

Study-wide findings and limitations: Those dominant clonotypes were again the most abundant among CD3+CD56-NKG2C+ cells in a handful of donors, at about 25-65%. It remained unclear whether the expanded NKG2C-expressing T cell clones were specific for HCMV antigens. In a handful of donors, the dominant CD3+CD56+NKG2C+ clonotypes were among the top 10 CD8+ clonotypes and accounted for about 1.0-7.5% of CD8+ T cells.

A commercial ELISA kit detecting HCMV-specific IgG in serum was used to determine HCMV serostatus. Peripheral blood mononuclear cells were isolated from blood by Ficoll density gradient centrifugation. This clonotype was sampled from a man aged 18 to 30 in good health. Donor details come from another sample of the same person, matched by shared clones. The chain couples TRBV20-1 to TRBJ2-1. Source material: blood T cells: a sorted CD56 or NKG2C T cell subset, CD4+ or CD8+ T cells, or bulk PBMC T cells (not recorded which). The CDR3 sequence is CSATRVEVGEQFF.